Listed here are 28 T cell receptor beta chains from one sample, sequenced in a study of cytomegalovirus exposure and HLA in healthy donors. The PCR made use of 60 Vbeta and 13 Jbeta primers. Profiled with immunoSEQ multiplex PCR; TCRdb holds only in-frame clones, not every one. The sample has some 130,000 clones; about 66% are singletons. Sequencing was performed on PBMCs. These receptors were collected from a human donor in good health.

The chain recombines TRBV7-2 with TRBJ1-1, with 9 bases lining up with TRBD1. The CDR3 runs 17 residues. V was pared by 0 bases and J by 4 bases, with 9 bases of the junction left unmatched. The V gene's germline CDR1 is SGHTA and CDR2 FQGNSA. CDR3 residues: CASSLAALDRGGTEAFF. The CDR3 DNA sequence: TGTGCCAGCAGCTTAGCGGCCCTAGACAGGGGGGGCACTGAAGCTTTCTTT. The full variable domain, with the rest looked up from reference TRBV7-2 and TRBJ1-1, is GAGVSQSPSNKVTEKGKDVELRCDPISGHTALYWYRQSLGQGLEFLIYFQGNSAPDKSGLPSDRFSAERTGGSVSTLTIQRTQQEDSAVYLCASSLAALDRGGTEAFFGQGTRLTVV.

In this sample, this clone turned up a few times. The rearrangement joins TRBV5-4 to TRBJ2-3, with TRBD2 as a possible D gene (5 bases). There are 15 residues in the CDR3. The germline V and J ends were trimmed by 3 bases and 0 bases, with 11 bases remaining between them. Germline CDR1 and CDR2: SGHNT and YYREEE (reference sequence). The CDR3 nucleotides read TGTGCCAGCAGCTCGGGCAGCGGTAGCACAGATACGCAGTATTTT. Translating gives CASSSGSGSTDTQYF. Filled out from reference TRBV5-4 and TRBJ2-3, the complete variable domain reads ETGVTQSPTHLIKTRGQQVTLRCSSQSGHNTVSWYQQALGQGPQFIFQYYREEENGRGNFPPRFSGLQFPNYSSELNVNALELDDSALYLCASSSGSGSTDTQYFGPGTRLTVL.

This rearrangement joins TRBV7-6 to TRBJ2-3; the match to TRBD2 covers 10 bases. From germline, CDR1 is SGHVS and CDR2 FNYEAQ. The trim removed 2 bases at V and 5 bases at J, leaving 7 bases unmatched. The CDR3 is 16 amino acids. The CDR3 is CASSLRSGGGGDTQYF. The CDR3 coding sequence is TGTGCCAGCAGCTTACGCAGCGGGGGGGGAGGAGATACGCAGTATTTT. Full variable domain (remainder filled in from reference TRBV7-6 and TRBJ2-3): GAGVSQSPRYKVTKRGQDVALRCDPISGHVSLYWYRQALGQGPEFLTYFNYEAQQDKSGLPNDRFSAERPEGSISTLTIQRTEQRDSAMYRCASSLRSGGGGDTQYFGPGTRLTVL.

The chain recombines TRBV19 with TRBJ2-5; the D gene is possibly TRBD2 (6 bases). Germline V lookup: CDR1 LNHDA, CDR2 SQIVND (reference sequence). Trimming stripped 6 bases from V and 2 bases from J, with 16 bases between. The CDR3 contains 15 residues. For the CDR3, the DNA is TGTGCCAGTAGCTGGGGAGGACTAAATCAAGAGACCCAGTACTTC. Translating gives CASSWGGLNQETQYF.

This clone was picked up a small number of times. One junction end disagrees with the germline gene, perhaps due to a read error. The CDR3 loop is CSASASSGRTF. CDR3 DNA sequence: TGCAGTGCTAGCGCTTCTAGCGGGAGGACCTTC. V is TRBV20-1 and J is TRBJ2-7; 11 bases line up with TRBD2. CDR1 is DFQATT and CDR2 is SNEGSKA in the germline V gene (reference sequence). The CDR3 loop spans 11 amino acids.

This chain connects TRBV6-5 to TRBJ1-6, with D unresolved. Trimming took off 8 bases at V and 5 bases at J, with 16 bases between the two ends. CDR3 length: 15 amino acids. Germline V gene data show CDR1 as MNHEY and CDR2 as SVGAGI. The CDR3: CASGRRGTNNSPLHF. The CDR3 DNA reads TGTGCCAGCGGGCGCCGGGGTACTAATAATTCACCCCTCCACTTT.

The CDR3 is CASTPEASGETQYF. The DNA for the CDR3 is TGTGCCAGCACCCCCGAGGCTAGCGGAGAGACCCAGTACTTC. This chain uses TRBV28 with TRBJ2-5, with 7 bases matching TRBD2. CDR1 is MDHEN, CDR2 SYDVKM, per germline. J lost 4 bases, V lost 7 bases, and 9 bases had no gene match. CDR3 length equals 14 residues. The variable domain in full, completed from reference TRBV28 and TRBJ2-5, reads DVKVTQSSRYLVKRTGEKVFLECVQDMDHENMFWYRQDPGLGLRLIYFSYDVKMKEKGDIPEGYSVSREKKERFSLILESASTNQTSMYLCASTPEASGETQYFGPGTRLLVL.

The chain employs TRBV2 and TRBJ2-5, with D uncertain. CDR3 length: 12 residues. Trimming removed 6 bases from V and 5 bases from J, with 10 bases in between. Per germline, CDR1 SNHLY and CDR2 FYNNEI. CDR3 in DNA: TGTGCCAGCAGACAGACCCGGGAGACCCAGTACTTC. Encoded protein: CASRQTRETQYF.

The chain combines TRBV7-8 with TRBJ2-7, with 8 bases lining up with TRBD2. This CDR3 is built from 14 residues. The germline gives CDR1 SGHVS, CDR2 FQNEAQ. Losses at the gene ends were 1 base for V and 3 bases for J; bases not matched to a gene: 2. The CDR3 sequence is CASSLGSGIYEQYF. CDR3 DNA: TGTGCCAGCAGCTTAGGTAGCGGGATCTACGAGCAGTACTTC.

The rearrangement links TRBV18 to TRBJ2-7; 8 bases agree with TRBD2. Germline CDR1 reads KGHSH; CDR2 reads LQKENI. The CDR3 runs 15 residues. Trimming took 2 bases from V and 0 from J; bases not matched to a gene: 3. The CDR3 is CASSPTSGISYEQYF. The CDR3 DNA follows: TGTGCCAGCTCACCAACTAGCGGCATCTCCTACGAGCAGTACTTC.

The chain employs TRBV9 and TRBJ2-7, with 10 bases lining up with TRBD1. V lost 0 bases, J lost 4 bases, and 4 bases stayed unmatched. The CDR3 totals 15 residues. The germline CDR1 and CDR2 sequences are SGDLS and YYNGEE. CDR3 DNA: TGTGCCAGCAGCGTAGCCGGGACAGGGGAATACGAGCAGTACTTC. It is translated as CASSVAGTGEYEQYF.

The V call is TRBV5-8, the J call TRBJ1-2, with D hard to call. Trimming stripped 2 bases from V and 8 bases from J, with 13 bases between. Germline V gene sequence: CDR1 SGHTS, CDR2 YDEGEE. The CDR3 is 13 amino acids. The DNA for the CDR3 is TGTGCCAGCAGCTTTCGACGGGAGGACGGCTACACCTTC. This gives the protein CASSFRREDGYTF.

The CDR3 DNA is TGTGCCAGCAGTGACTCTAGCGGCTCTCTCGCGAACACCGGGGAGCTGTTTTTT. The encoded protein is CASSDSSGSLANTGELFF. V and J are TRBV6-4 and TRBJ2-2; possible D gene TRBD2, 6 bases. The CDR3 has 18 amino acids. Deletions cut 0 bases from V and 0 bases from J, with 14 bases between. Germline loops: CDR1 MRHNA, CDR2 SNTAGT.

CDR3: CASSYNRGRQETQYF. The CDR3 DNA follows: TGTGCCAGCAGCTACAACAGGGGTCGACAAGAGACCCAGTACTTC. The gene calls are TRBV5-6 and TRBJ2-5, with 7 bases aligning to TRBD1. Trimming at V came to 3 bases and at J to 2 bases, leaving 7 bases not matched to a gene. Per the germline V gene, CDR1 is SGHDT and CDR2 is YYEEEE. The CDR3 totals 15 residues.

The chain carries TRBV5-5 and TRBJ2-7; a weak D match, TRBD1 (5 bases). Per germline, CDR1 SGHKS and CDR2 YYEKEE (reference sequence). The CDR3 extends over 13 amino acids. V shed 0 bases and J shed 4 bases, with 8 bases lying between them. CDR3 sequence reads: CASSLETAYEQYF. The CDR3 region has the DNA TGTGCCAGCAGCTTGGAGACAGCTTACGAGCAGTACTTC.

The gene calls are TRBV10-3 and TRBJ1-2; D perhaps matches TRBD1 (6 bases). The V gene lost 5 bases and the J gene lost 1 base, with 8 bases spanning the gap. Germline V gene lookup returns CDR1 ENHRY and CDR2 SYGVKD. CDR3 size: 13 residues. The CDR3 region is CAISPDSNYGYTF. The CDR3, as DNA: TGTGCCATCAGTCCGGACAGTAACTATGGCTACACCTTC.

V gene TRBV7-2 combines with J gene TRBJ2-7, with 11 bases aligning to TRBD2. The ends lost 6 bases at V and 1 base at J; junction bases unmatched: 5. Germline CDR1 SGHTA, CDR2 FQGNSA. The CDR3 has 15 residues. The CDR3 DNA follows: TGTGCCAGCAGTCCGGGACTAGCGGTGTCCTACGAGCAGTACTTC. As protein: CASSPGLAVSYEQYF.

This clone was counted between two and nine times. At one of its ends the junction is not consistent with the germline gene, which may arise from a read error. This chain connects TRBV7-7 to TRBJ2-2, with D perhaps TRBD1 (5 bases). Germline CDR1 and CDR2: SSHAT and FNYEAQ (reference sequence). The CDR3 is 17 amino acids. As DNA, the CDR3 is TGTGCTAGCACACCTAGAGGCGGACACCCGAACACCGGGGAGCTGTTTTTT. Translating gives CASTPRGGHPNTGELFF.

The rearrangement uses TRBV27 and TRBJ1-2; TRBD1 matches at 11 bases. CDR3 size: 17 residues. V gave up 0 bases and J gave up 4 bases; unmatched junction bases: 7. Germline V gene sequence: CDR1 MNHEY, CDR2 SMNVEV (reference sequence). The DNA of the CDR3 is TGTGCCAGCAGTTTATCGATGGGACAGGGGGGAATCTATGGCTACACCTTC. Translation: CASSLSMGQGGIYGYTF.

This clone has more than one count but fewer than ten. CDR3 in DNA: TGCGCCAGCAGCGATACAGGGGGGGGCACTGAAGCTTTCTTT. Protein: CASSDTGGGTEAFF. The chain recombines TRBV5-1 with TRBJ1-1; TRBD1 aligns across 8 bases. V lost 4 bases to trimming and J lost 4 bases; unmatched junction nucleotides: 6. Germline loops: CDR1 SGHRS, CDR2 YFSETQ. The CDR3 covers 14 residues.

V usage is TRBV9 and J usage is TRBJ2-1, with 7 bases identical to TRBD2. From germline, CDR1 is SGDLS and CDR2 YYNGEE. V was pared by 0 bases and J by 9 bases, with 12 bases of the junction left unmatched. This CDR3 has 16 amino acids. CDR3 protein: CASSVVGRAGATEQFF. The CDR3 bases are TGTGCCAGCAGCGTAGTGGGGAGGGCGGGAGCGACTGAGCAGTTCTTC.

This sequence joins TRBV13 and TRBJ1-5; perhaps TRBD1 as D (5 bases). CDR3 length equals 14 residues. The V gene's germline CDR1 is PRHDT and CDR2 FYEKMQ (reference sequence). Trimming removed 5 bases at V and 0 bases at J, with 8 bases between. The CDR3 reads CASSRGLSNQPQHF. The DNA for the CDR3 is TGTGCCAGCAGCCGGGGACTTAGCAATCAGCCCCAGCATTTT.

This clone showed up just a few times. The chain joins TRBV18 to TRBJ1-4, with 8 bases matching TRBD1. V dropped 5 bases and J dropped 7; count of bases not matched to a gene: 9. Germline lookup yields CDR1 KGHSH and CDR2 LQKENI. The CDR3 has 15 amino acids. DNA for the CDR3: TGTGCCAGCTCAACCCGGACAGGGAGGGCTGAAAAACTGTTTTTT. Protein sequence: CASSTRTGRAEKLFF.

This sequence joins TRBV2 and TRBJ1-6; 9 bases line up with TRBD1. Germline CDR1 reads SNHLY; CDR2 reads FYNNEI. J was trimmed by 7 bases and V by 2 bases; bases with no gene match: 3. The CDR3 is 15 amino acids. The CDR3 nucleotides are TGTGCCAGCAGTGAAATGGGACAGGGAAATTCACCCCTCCACTTT. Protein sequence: CASSEMGQGNSPLHF.

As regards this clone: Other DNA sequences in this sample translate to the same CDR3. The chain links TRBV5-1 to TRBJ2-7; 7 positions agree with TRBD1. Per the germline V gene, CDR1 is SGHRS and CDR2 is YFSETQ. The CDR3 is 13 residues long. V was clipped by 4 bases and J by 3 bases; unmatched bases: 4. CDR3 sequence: CASSLSGGYEQYF. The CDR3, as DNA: TGCGCCAGCAGCCTCTCAGGGGGCTACGAGCAGTACTTC.

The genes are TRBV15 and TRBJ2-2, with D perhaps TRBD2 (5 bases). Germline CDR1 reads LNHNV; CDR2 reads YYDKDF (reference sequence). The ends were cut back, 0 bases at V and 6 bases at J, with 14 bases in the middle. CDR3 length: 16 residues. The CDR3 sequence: CATSRELAVGAGELFF. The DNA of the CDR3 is TGTGCCACCAGCAGAGAGTTGGCGGTCGGGGCCGGGGAGCTGTTTTTT.

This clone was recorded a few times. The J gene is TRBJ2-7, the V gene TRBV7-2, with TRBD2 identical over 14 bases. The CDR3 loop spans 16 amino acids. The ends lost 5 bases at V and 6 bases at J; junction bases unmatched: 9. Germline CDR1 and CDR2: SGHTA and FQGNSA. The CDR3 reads CASSPGGLAGAAEQYF. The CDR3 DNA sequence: TGTGCCAGCAGCCCTGGGGGACTAGCGGGAGCCGCCGAGCAGTACTTC.

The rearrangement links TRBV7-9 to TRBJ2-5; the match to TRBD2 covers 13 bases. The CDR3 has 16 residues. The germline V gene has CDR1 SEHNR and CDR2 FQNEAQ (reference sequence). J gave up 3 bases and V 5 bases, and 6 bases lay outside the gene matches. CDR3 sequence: CASSPQTSGGKETQYF. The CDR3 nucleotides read TGTGCCAGCAGCCCTCAGACTAGCGGGGGGAAAGAGACCCAGTACTTC.